The 25 T cell receptor beta chains listed next were all sequenced from one sample in a study of CD8+ T cells in alopecia areata. Reverse transcription of extracted RNA yielded cDNA, which provided the sequencing template. Some clones are missing from TCRdb's copy, which holds only in-frame ones; the method was immunoSEQ multiplex PCR. The sample has 80,000 to 100,000 clones, 44% seen once. Noted treatment: oral pan-JAK inhibitor, 5-10 mg twice daily. This material consisted of CD8+ T cells sorted from blood, taken at week 24, from a patient treated with tofacitinib. The receptors come from a human donor with alopecia areata.

This chain joins TRBV4-2 and TRBJ2-4, with TRBD2 identical over 11 bases. Germline V lookup: CDR1 LGHNA, CDR2 YNFKEQ. After removal of 2 bases from V and 11 bases from J, the junction contained 17 bases not matched to a gene. CDR3 length: 18 residues. In DNA form, the CDR3 reads TGTGCCAGCAGCCAAACCCCAGGGACTAGCGGACCAGTAGAGTTTCAGTACTTC. It translates to CASSQTPGTSGPVEFQYF.

In its sample, this clone was seen a few times. The CDR3 region has the DNA TGTGCCAGCAGAATATTATCGCCACGCTACGAGCAGTACTTC. This encodes CASRILSPRYEQYF. The J gene is TRBJ2-7, the V gene TRBV2, with D unclear. The CDR3 has 14 residues. Trimming took off 6 bases at V and 3 bases at J, with 15 bases between the two ends. Germline CDR1 and CDR2: SNHLY and FYNNEI.

The chain joins TRBV28 to TRBJ1-2, with a possible D match to TRBD1 (6 bases). The V gene lost 2 bases and the J gene lost 2 bases, with 12 bases spanning the gap. Germline CDR1 reads MDHEN; CDR2 reads SYDVKM. The CDR3 is 15 residues long. The CDR3 spells CASSLTFTGNYGYTF. The CDR3 bases are TGTGCCAGCAGTTTAACCTTCACAGGGAACTATGGCTACACCTTC.

The rearrangement uses TRBV11-2 and TRBJ2-3; no clear D. The CDR3 has 11 amino acids. Germline CDR1 SGHAT, CDR2 FQNNGV. V was shortened by 5 bases and J by 6 bases, with 6 bases between the two germline ends. DNA of the CDR3: TGTGCCAGCAGCCTTATGGATACGCAGTATTTT. Translated: CASSLMDTQYF.

This clone was counted between two and nine times. The genes are TRBV4-3 and TRBJ2-4; D may be TRBD1 (7 bases). This CDR3 has 15 amino acids. The germline V and J ends were trimmed by 1 base and 7 bases, with 14 bases remaining between them. Germline CDR1 is LGHNA and CDR2 is YSLEER. Here the CDR3 reads CASSQAPPGGNIQYF. The CDR3 bases are TGCGCCAGCAGCCAAGCCCCTCCAGGGGGGAACATTCAGTACTTC.

This clone showed up just a few times. The J gene is TRBJ1-2, the V gene TRBV6-6; D uncertain. Trimming stripped 2 bases from V and 5 bases from J, with 9 bases between. CDR3 size: 13 residues. Germline V gives CDR1 MNHNY, CDR2 SVGAGI (reference sequence). CDR3: CASSYNPRYGYTF. In DNA form, the CDR3 reads TGTGCCAGCAGTTACAACCCTAGGTATGGCTACACCTTC.

V and J are TRBV6-1 and TRBJ2-5; 11 nucleotides match TRBD2. Germline V lookup: CDR1 MNHNS, CDR2 SASEGT. This CDR3 has 17 amino acids. V trimming: 0 bases; J trimming: 5 bases; junction bases outside the gene matches: 8. The chain's CDR3 is CASSEASGRASLETQYF. CDR3 DNA: TGTGCCAGCAGTGAAGCTAGCGGGAGGGCCAGTCTCGAGACCCAGTACTTC.

The chain recombines TRBV5-1 with TRBJ2-7, with 11 nucleotides matching TRBD1. In germline, CDR1 is SGHRS, CDR2 YFSETQ. After removal of 3 bases from V and 6 bases from J, the junction contained 14 bases not matched to a gene. The CDR3 covers 17 residues. The CDR3 nucleotides are TGCGCCAGCAGCTCAGCGTTTTCCGGGACAGGGGGTACCGAGCAGTACTTC. This sequence encodes CASSSAFSGTGGTEQYF.

CDR3 in amino acids: CASSQDLRLAGNSYEQYF. CDR3 in DNA: TGCGCCAGCAGCCAAGATCTGAGGCTAGCGGGCAACTCCTACGAGCAGTACTTC. V and J are TRBV4-3 and TRBJ2-7; 8 bases map to TRBD2. Trimming took 0 bases from V and 0 from J; bases not matched to a gene: 10. Germline V gene data show CDR1 as LGHNA and CDR2 as YSLEER. This CDR3 is built from 18 residues.

This clone was detected only a few times. Written as DNA, the CDR3 is TGTGCCAGCAGCCCGCAAACAATAGGGAATTCCTACAATGAGCAGTTCTTC. Its protein product is CASSPQTIGNSYNEQFF. The chain uses TRBV11-1 and TRBJ2-1; D remains ambiguous. In germline, CDR1 is SGHAT, CDR2 FQDESV (reference sequence). This CDR3 is built from 17 residues. Trimming took 5 bases from V and 1 from J, leaving 18 bases between them.

The CDR3 reads CASRHSTHGDPGELFF. The DNA of the CDR3 is TGTGCCAGCCGACATAGCACCCACGGGGACCCCGGGGAGCTGTTTTTT. The genes are TRBV25-1 and TRBJ2-2; D is possibly TRBD1 or TRBD2 (5 bases each). The CDR3 covers 16 residues. V lost 8 bases to trimming and J lost 6 bases, with 22 bases between them. The germline gives CDR1 MGHDK, CDR2 SYGVNS.

The rearrangement joins TRBV2 to TRBJ2-7; no clear D gene. The CDR3 spans 10 residues. Germline assignment: CDR1 SNHLY and CDR2 FYNNEI. Trimming took off 8 bases at V and 4 bases at J, with 6 bases between the two ends. The CDR3 loop reads CASQDYEQYF. In DNA form, the CDR3 reads TGTGCCAGCCAGGATTACGAGCAGTACTTC.

This chain connects TRBV5-1 to TRBJ2-7; D may be TRBD2 (6 bases). Germline V CDR1 and CDR2: SGHRS, YFSETQ. Trimming left V 1 base short and J 0 bases short, with 8 bases between. The CDR3 is made up of 14 amino acids. The CDR3 reads CASSLSSASYEQYF. CDR3 DNA sequence: TGCGCCAGCAGCTTGTCTAGCGCCTCCTACGAGCAGTACTTC.

V gene TRBV27 combines with J gene TRBJ2-2; D remains unclear. Trimming took off 7 bases at V and 6 bases at J, with 18 bases between the two ends. Germline V gene sequence: CDR1 MNHEY, CDR2 SMNVEV (reference sequence). This CDR3 is built from 15 residues. CDR3 sequence (DNA): TGTGCCAGCACCACGAATTTTGTTGGCCCCGGGGAGCTGTTTTTT. Amino acid sequence: CASTTNFVGPGELFF.

The chain combines TRBV11-2 with TRBJ2-1; D is ambiguous. CDR1 and CDR2 from the germline V gene are SGHAT and FQNNGV. The ends were cut back, 3 bases at V and 5 bases at J, with 5 bases in the middle. The CDR3 has 12 residues. In DNA form, the CDR3 reads TGTGCCAGCAGCTTTGGGCACAATGAGCAGTTCTTC. Translated: CASSFGHNEQFF.

The chain links TRBV7-9 to TRBJ2-2; D ambiguous. The germline CDR1 and CDR2 sequences are SEHNR and FQNEAQ (reference sequence). The CDR3 consists of 12 residues. V shed 5 bases and J shed 3 bases, with 4 bases lying between them. The CDR3 is CASSPDTGELFF. The CDR3 DNA follows: TGTGCCAGCAGCCCTGACACCGGGGAGCTGTTTTTT.

V is TRBV11-1 and J is TRBJ1-1; D gene uncertain. Germline V lookup: CDR1 SGHAT, CDR2 FQDESV (reference sequence). The CDR3 loop spans 15 amino acids. Trimming cost V 1 base and J 3 bases, with 12 bases left between them. CDR3 amino acids: CASSLGEVTDTEAFF. The CDR3 DNA sequence: TGTGCCAGCAGCTTAGGTGAGGTGACGGACACTGAAGCTTTCTTT. Combining the CDR3 with reference TRBV11-1 and TRBJ1-1 gives the whole variable domain EAEVAQSPRYKITEKSQAVAFWCDPISGHATLYWYRQILGQGPELLVQFQDESVVDDSQLPKDRFSAERLKGVDSTLKIQPAELGDSAMYLCASSLGEVTDTEAFFGQGTRLTVV.

The chain is built from TRBV28 and TRBJ1-1; D gene uncertain. V gave up 6 bases and J gave up 0 bases, with 11 bases separating them. The CDR3 spans 14 residues. Looked up from germline, CDR1 is MDHEN and CDR2 is SYDVKM. The CDR3 loop is CASSLGRMNTEAFF. The DNA of the CDR3 is TGTGCCAGCAGCCTCGGCAGGATGAACACTGAAGCTTTCTTT.

The chain recombines TRBV13 with TRBJ1-2, with D perhaps matching TRBD1 (5 bases). CDR3 size: 16 residues. Trimming took 5 bases from V and 2 from J, leaving 18 bases between them. Germline V lookup: CDR1 PRHDT, CDR2 FYEKMQ (reference sequence). The CDR3 sequence is CASSTTRQGLNYGYTF. Here the CDR3 DNA reads TGTGCCAGCAGCACCACCCGTCAGGGTTTAAACTATGGCTACACCTTC.

This sequence joins TRBV4-3 and TRBJ1-1, with D possibly TRBD1 on 5 matching bases. Per germline, CDR1 LGHNA and CDR2 YSLEER. This CDR3 is built from 16 residues. The V and J ends lost 3 bases and 3 bases respectively, with 17 bases between them. CDR3 DNA sequence: TGCGCCAGCAGCCATGTTGGACAAGGGGACTACACTGAAGCTTTCTTT. It codes for CASSHVGQGDYTEAFF.

This clone appeared a few times. This chain joins TRBV5-1 and TRBJ2-7, with 7 bases that match TRBD2. V lost 0 bases and J lost 7; bases outside the gene matches: 13. The CDR3 sequence is 16 residues long. Germline lookup yields CDR1 SGHRS and CDR2 YFSETQ. The CDR3 protein is CASSLGGSGASGEQYF. In DNA, the CDR3 is TGCGCCAGCAGCTTGGGCGGAAGCGGGGCATCAGGAGAGCAGTACTTC.

This clone was seen a few times. CDR3 nucleotide sequence: TGCAGCGTTGAAGATGGAACTACCTACGAGCAGTACTTC. This encodes CSVEDGTTYEQYF. This chain links TRBV29-1 with TRBJ2-7; D not certain. With 0 bases removed from V and 2 bases from J, the gap between germline ends came to 8 bases. The germline CDR1 and CDR2 sequences are SQVTM and ANQGSEA. The CDR3 runs to 13 residues.

Comments on this clone: Germline and junction disagree at one end, which may indicate a read error. The chain carries TRBV19 and TRBJ1-1; D is possibly TRBD1 (6 bases). Germline V gives CDR1 LNHDA, CDR2 SQIVND (reference sequence). The CDR3 is 12 amino acids. The CDR3 region is CASTLGDTEAFF. As DNA, the CDR3 is TGTGCCAGTACTCTAGGGGACACCGAAGCTTTCTTT. The variable domain in full, with the rest retrieved from reference TRBV19 and TRBJ1-1, is DGGITQSPKYLFRKEGQNVTLSCEQNLNHDAMYWYRQDPGQGLRLIYYSQIVNDFQKGDIAEGYSVSREKKESFPLTVTSAQKNPTAFYLCASTLGDTEAFFGQGTRLTVV.

The genes are TRBV9 and TRBJ1-5; 10 bases are shared with TRBD1. V lost 4 bases, J lost 6 bases, and 4 bases stayed unmatched. The CDR3 consists of 14 residues. CDR1 is SGDLS, CDR2 YYNGEE, per germline. Here the CDR3 reads CASSLGTGAQPQHF. CDR3 in DNA: TGTGCCAGCAGCCTCGGGACAGGGGCTCAGCCCCAGCATTTT.

This clone was seen once. The chain links TRBV11-2 to TRBJ1-1, with D uncertain. CDR3 length equals 14 residues. CDR1 SGHAT and CDR2 FQNNGV come from the germline V gene. V was clipped by 3 bases and J by 6 bases, with 14 bases between them. CDR3 bases: TGTGCCAGCAGCTTGGAGGCAAGGATCGCTGAAGCTTTCTTT. Protein: CASSLEARIAEAFF.